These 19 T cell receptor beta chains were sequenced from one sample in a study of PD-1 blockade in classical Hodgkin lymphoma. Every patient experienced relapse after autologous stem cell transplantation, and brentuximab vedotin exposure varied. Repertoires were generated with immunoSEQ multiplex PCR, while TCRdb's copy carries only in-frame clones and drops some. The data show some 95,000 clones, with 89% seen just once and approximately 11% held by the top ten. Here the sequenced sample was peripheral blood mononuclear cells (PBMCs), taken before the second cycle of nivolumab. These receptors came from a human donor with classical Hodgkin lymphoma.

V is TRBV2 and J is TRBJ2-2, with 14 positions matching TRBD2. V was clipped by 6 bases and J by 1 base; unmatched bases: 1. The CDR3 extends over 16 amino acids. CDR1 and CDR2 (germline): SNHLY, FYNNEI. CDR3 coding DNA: TGTGCCAGCAGGGGACTAGCGGGGGAGAACACCGGGGAGCTGTTTTTT. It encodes CASRGLAGENTGELFF.

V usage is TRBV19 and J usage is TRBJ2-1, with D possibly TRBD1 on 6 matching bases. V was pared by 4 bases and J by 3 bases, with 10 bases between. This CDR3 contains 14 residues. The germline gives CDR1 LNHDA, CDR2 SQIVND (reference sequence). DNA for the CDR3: TGTGCCAGTAGTACCTTGACAGGCTACAATGAGCAGTTCTTC. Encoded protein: CASSTLTGYNEQFF.

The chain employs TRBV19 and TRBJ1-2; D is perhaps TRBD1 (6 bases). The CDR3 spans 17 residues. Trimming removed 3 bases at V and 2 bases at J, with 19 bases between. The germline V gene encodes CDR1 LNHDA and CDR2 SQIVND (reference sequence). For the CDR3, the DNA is TGTGCCAGTAGTATGAGATGGTCAGGGGTCCCCAACTATGGCTACACCTTC. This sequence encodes CASSMRWSGVPNYGYTF.

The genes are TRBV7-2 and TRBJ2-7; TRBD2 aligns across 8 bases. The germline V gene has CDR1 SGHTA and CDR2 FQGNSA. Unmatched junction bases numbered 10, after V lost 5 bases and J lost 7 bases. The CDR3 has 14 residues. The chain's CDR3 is CASSTFSGKGEQYF. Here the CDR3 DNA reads TGTGCCAGCAGCACTTTTAGCGGGAAGGGGGAGCAGTACTTC. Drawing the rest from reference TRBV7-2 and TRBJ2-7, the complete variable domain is GAGVSQSPSNKVTEKGKDVELRCDPISGHTALYWYRQSLGQGLEFLIYFQGNSAPDKSGLPSDRFSAERTGGSVSTLTIQRTQQEDSAVYLCASSTFSGKGEQYFGPGTRLTVT.

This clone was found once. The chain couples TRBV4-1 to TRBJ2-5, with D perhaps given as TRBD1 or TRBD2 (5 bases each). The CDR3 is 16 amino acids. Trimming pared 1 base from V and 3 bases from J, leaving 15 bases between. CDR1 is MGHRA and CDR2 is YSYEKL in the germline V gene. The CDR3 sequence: CASSQGRGPGKETQYF. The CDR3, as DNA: TGCGCCAGCAGCCAAGGCCGGGGCCCGGGCAAAGAGACCCAGTACTTC.

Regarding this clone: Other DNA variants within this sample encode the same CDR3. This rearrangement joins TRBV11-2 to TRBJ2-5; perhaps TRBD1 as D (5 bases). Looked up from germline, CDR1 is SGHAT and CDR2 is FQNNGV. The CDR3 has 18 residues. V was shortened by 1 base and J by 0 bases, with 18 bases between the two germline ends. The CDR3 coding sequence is TGTGCCAGCAGCTTAGGAGAGGCACAGGTCACCAACCAAGAGACCCAGTACTTC. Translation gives CASSLGEAQVTNQETQYF.

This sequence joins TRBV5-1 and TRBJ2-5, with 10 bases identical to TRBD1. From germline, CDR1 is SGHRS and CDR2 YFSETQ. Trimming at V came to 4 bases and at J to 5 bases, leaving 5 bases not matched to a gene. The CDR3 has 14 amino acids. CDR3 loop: CASSPGQGRETQYF. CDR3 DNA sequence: TGCGCCAGCAGCCCGGGACAGGGGCGGGAGACCCAGTACTTC.

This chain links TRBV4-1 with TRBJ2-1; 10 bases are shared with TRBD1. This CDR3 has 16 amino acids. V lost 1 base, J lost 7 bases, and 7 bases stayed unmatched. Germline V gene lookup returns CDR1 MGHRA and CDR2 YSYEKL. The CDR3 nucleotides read TGCGCCAGCAGCCAAGGGGGGACAGGGGCCGCGAATGAGCAGTTCTTC. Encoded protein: CASSQGGTGAANEQFF.

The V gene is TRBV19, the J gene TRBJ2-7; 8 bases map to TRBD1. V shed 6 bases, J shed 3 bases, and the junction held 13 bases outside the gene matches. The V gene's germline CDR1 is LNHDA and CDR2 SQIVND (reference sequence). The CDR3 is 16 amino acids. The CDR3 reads CASSNQTGTGLYEQYF. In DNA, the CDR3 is TGTGCCAGTAGCAACCAAACCGGGACAGGACTCTACGAGCAGTACTTC.

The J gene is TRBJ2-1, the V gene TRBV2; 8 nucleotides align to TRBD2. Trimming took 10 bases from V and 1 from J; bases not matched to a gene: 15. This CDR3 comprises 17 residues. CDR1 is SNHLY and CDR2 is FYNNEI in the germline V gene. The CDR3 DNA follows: TGTGCCACCGACCGGGAGGGGGACCCCAATTCCTACAATGAGCAGTTCTTC. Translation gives CATDREGDPNSYNEQFF.

DNA of the CDR3: TGTGCCAGTAGTGAAATGGCTGGACTAGTAACTGCCGAGCAGTACTTC. This codes for CASSEMAGLVTAEQYF. This chain connects TRBV19 to TRBJ2-7; 7 bases are shared with TRBD2. The CDR3 contains 16 residues. Unmatched junction bases numbered 16, after V lost 5 bases and J lost 6 bases. Germline assignment: CDR1 LNHDA and CDR2 SQIVND (reference sequence).

In DNA, the CDR3 is TGTGCCAGCAGCTTACAGGGGGGCGAGCAGTACTTC. Translated, it gives CASSLQGGEQYF. V is TRBV13 and J is TRBJ2-7; the D gene is possibly TRBD1 (7 bases). Between the trimmed V and J ends, which lost 2 bases and 6 bases, there was a span of 8 bases. The CDR3 covers 12 residues. CDR1 and CDR2 (germline): PRHDT, FYEKMQ (reference sequence). The variable domain in full, completed from reference TRBV13 and TRBJ2-7, reads AAGVIQSPRHLIKEKRETATLKCYPIPRHDTVYWYQQGPGQDPQFLISFYEKMQSDKGSIPDRFSAQQFSDYHSELNMSSLELGDSALYFCASSLQGGEQYFGPGTRLTVT.

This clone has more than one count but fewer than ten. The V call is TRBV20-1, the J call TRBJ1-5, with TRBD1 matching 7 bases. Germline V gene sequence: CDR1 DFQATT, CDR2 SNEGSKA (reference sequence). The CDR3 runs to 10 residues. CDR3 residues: CSQGDQPQHF. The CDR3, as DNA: TGCAGCCAGGGGGATCAGCCCCAGCATTTT.

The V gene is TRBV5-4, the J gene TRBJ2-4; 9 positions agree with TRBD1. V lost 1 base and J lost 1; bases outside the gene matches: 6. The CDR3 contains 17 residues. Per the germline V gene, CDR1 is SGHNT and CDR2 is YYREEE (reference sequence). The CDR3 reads CASSLPGTGTAKNIQYF. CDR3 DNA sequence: TGTGCCAGCAGCTTGCCAGGGACAGGGACTGCCAAAAACATTCAGTACTTC.

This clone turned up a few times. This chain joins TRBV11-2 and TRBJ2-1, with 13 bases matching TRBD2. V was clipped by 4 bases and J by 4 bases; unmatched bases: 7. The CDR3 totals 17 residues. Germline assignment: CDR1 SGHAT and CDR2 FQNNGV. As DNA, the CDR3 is TGTGCCAGCAGCTACTCTGGGACTAGCGGGACTTACAATGAGCAGTTCTTC. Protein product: CASSYSGTSGTYNEQFF.

CDR3 nucleotide sequence: TGCGCCAGCAGCCCCTCCGGGACATCCCCCTACGAGCAGTACTTC. Translating it yields CASSPSGTSPYEQYF. This chain links TRBV5-1 with TRBJ2-7; TRBD1 is a possible D gene (6 bases). CDR3 length: 15 residues. Germline values: CDR1 SGHRS, CDR2 YFSETQ. Trimming removed 4 bases at V and 2 bases at J, with 16 bases between.

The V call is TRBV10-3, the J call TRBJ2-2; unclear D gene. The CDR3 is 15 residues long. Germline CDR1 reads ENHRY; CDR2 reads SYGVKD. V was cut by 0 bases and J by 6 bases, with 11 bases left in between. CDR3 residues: CAISESRSPSGELFF. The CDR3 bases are TGTGCCATCAGTGAGTCGAGGAGCCCCTCCGGGGAGCTGTTTTTT.

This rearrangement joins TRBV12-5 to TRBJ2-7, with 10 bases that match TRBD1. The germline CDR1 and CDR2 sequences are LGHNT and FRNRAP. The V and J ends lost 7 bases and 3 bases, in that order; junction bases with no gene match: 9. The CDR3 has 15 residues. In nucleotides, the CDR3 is TGTGCTAGTGCCCAGGGACAGGGGCCTCTCTACGAGCAGTACTTC. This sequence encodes CASAQGQGPLYEQYF.

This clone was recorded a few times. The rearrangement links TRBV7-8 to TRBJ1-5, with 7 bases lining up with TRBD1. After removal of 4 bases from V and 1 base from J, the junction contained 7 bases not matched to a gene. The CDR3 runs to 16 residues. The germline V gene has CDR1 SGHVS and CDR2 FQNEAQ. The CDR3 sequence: CASSSQTGSSNQPQHF. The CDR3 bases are TGTGCCAGCAGCTCTCAGACAGGGAGCAGCAATCAGCCCCAGCATTTT.